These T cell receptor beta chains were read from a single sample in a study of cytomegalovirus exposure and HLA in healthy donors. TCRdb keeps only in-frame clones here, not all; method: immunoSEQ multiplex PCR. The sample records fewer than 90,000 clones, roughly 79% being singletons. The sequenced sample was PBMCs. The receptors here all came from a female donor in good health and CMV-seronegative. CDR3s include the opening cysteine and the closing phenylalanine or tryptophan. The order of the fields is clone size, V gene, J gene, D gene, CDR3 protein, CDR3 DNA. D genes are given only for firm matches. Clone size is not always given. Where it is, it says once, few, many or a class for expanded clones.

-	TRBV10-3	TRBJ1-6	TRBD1	CAISESGTGLGNSPLHF	TGTGCCATCAGTGAGTCGGGGACAGGGTTAGGGAATTCACCCCTCCACTTT
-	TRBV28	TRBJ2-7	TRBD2	CASSWPSGDTYEQYF	TGTGCCAGCAGTTGGCCTAGCGGGGATACCTACGAGCAGTACTTC
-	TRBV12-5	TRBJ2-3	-	CASGQGLRTDTQYF	TGTGCTAGTGGTCAGGGACTGCGCACAGATACGCAGTATTTT
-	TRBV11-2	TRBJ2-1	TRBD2	CASSSGTKYNEQFF	TGTGCCAGCTCCAGCGGGACCAAATACAATGAGCAGTTCTTC
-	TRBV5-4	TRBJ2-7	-	CASSGDLGSDEQYF	TGTGCCAGCAGCGGTGATTTAGGGAGCGACGAGCAGTACTTC
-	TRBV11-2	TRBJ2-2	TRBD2	CASSLGSGVRELFF	TGTGCCAGCAGCTTAGGTAGCGGGGTGAGGGAGCTGTTTTTT
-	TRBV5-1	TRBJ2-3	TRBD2	CASSLTTSGLTDTQYF	TGCGCCAGCAGCTTGACTACTAGCGGTCTCACAGATACGCAGTATTTT
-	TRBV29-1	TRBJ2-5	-	CSVDGGAGQETQYF	TGCAGCGTTGACGGTGGGGCAGGCCAAGAGACCCAGTACTTC
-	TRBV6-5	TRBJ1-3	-	CASSYMADRNTIYF	TGTGCCAGCAGTTACATGGCGGACAGAAACACCATATATTTT
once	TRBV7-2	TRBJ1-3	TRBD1	CASSPWGQGAGNTIYF	TGTGCCAGCAGCCCTTGGGGACAGGGGGCTGGAAACACCATATATTTT
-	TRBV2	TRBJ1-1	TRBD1	CASGETGGSSEAFF	TGTGCCAGCGGAGAAACAGGGGGATCTTCTGAAGCTTTCTTT
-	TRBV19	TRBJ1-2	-	CASSIAPRSNYGYTF	TGTGCCAGTAGTATCGCACCGCGATCTAACTATGGCTACACCTTC
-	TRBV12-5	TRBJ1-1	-	CASGRGRVGGKITEAFF	TGTGCTAGTGGCAGAGGCCGCGTAGGGGGTAAGATCACTGAAGCTTTCTTT
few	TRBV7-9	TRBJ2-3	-	CASLGMGPSTDTQYF	TGTGCCAGCCTCGGCATGGGGCCGAGCACAGATACGCAGTATTTT
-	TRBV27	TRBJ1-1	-	CASSLSSGVEAFF	TGTGCCAGCAGTTTATCGTCAGGGGTTGAAGCTTTCTTT
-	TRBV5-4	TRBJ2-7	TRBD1	CASSLDQGAFYEQYF	TGTGCCAGCAGCTTGGATCAGGGGGCTTTCTACGAGCAGTACTTC
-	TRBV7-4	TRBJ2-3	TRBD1	CASSVHRGPTDTQYF	TGTGCCAGCAGTGTTCACAGGGGGCCCACAGATACGCAGTATTTT
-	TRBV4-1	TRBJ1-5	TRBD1	CASSQSTGDQPQHF	TGCGCCAGCAGCCAATCCACAGGGGATCAGCCCCAGCATTTT